The 24 T cell receptor beta chains given below trace back to one sample, sequenced in a study of cytotoxic CD8 clonotypes in ibrutinib-treated CLL (dated by TCRdb to about 2021). Libraries were prepared through the immunoSEQ multiplex PCR assay. In its TCRdb copy, this immuneACCESS table keeps in-frame sequences only and misses some clones. Where compared with another copy, unresolved V genes explain less than half of these, and the others have no known cause. The sample includes around 160,000 clones, with around nine tenths observed a single time. The top ten clones comprise 3% to 3.5% of the sample. The intended sense of this specimen's time point label: progressive disease on ibrutinib. Here the sequenced sample was PBMCs, taken at disease progression, from a patient treated with ibrutinib. The receptors shown here come from a human donor with chronic lymphocytic leukemia.

The chain has TRBV5-1 and TRBJ2-7; D unresolved. Trimming took 0 bases from V and 0 from J, leaving 7 bases between them. The CDR3 has 14 amino acids. Germline V gene sequence: CDR1 SGHRS, CDR2 YFSETQ. The CDR3 here is CASSLATSSYEQYF. Here the CDR3 DNA reads TGCGCCAGCAGCTTGGCTACCAGCTCCTACGAGCAGTACTTC. The complete variable domain, with remaining parts taken from reference TRBV5-1 and TRBJ2-7, reads KAGVTQTPRYLIKTRGQQVTLSCSPISGHRSVSWYQQTPGQGLQFLFEYFSETQRNKGNFPGRFSGRQFSNSRSEMNVSTLELGDSALYLCASSLATSSYEQYFGPGTRLTVT.

CDR3 amino acids: CASSLIGDRSYNEQFF. The CDR3 region has the DNA TGTGCCAGCAGCTTAATCGGGGACCGCTCCTACAATGAGCAGTTCTTC. The chain is built from TRBV7-9 and TRBJ2-1, with D perhaps matching TRBD1 or TRBD2 (5 bases each). The CDR3 is 16 residues long. Germline CDR1 and CDR2: SEHNR and FQNEAQ (reference sequence). Trimming stripped 2 bases from V and 0 bases from J, with 11 bases between.

The chain joins TRBV25-1 to TRBJ2-2; D is undetermined. The germline gives CDR1 MGHDK, CDR2 SYGVNS. Trimming removed 11 bases at V and 6 bases at J, with 1 base between. The CDR3 is 8 amino acids. This chain's CDR3 is CASGELFF. Here the CDR3 DNA reads TGTGCCTCCGGGGAGCTGTTTTTT.

The chain combines TRBV27 with TRBJ2-3, with D hard to call. Trimming took 3 bases from V and 7 from J, leaving 5 bases between them. Germline V gene lookup returns CDR1 MNHEY and CDR2 SMNVEV (reference sequence). CDR3 size: 11 residues. For the CDR3, the DNA is TGTGCCAGCAGTTTTGGTTATACGCAGTATTTT. The encoded protein is CASSFGYTQYF.

This chain joins TRBV19 and TRBJ2-1; 8 nucleotides align to TRBD2. Per germline, CDR1 LNHDA and CDR2 SQIVND (reference sequence). The junction had 12 bases not matched to a gene; V was cut back by 10 bases and J by 4 bases. CDR3 size: 15 residues. CDR3 amino acids: CATAEPGLGYNEQFF. CDR3 bases: TGTGCCACCGCGGAACCGGGACTAGGATACAATGAGCAGTTCTTC. Using reference TRBV19 and TRBJ2-1 for the parts outside the CDR3, the full variable domain is DGGITQSPKYLFRKEGQNVTLSCEQNLNHDAMYWYRQDPGQGLRLIYYSQIVNDFQKGDIAEGYSVSREKKESFPLTVTSAQKNPTAFYLCATAEPGLGYNEQFFGPGTRLTVL.

The chain links TRBV7-8 to TRBJ2-7; no clear D. The CDR3 is 13 amino acids. V shed 5 bases and J shed 2 bases, with 10 bases lying between them. The germline V gene encodes CDR1 SGHVS and CDR2 FQNEAQ. DNA for the CDR3: TGTGCCAGCAGCGCCAATCGGGCCTACGAGCAGTACTTC. This gives the protein CASSANRAYEQYF.

The chain employs TRBV29-1 and TRBJ1-1, with 9 nucleotides matching TRBD1. The CDR3 contains 15 residues. The V gene's germline CDR1 is SQVTM and CDR2 ANQGSEA. V shed 6 bases, J shed 5 bases, and the junction held 13 bases outside the gene matches. This chain's CDR3 is CSVSSGQGYVTEAFF. The CDR3 region has the DNA TGCAGCGTCTCCTCGGGACAGGGATATGTTACTGAAGCTTTCTTT.

The chain uses TRBV5-1 and TRBJ2-3; TRBD2 matches 9 bases. The CDR3 totals 16 residues. Germline V CDR1 and CDR2: SGHRS, YFSETQ. Trimming removed 0 bases from V and 0 bases from J; junction bases left unmatched: 2. CDR3 sequence: CASSLEAGGSTDTQYF. Here the CDR3 DNA reads TGCGCCAGCAGCTTGGAGGCGGGAGGGAGCACAGATACGCAGTATTTT.

The genes are TRBV28 and TRBJ1-5; possible D gene TRBD1, 5 bases. Germline-derived CDR1 and CDR2 are MDHEN and SYDVKM. The CDR3 has 17 amino acids. The ends were cut back, 1 base at V and 1 base at J, with 14 bases in the middle. CDR3 sequence: CASSLSSGTASNQPQHF. The CDR3 DNA is TGTGCCAGCAGTTTATCGTCCGGGACTGCGAGCAATCAGCCCCAGCATTTT.

V is TRBV7-8 and J is TRBJ1-1; D may be TRBD1 (6 bases). The germline gives CDR1 SGHVS, CDR2 FQNEAQ. This CDR3 is 14 amino acids long. V lost 7 bases, J lost 8 bases, and 20 bases lay in between. This CDR3 reads CASTLLQGVGEAFF. CDR3 nucleotides: TGTGCCAGCACCCTACTACAGGGCGTAGGAGAAGCTTTCTTT.

The gene calls are TRBV19 and TRBJ1-1; D might be TRBD1 (6 bases). The length of the CDR3 is 14 residues. CDR1 LNHDA and CDR2 SQIVND come from the germline V gene (reference sequence). V lost 7 bases, J lost 4 bases, and 16 bases lay in between. The CDR3 DNA follows: TGTGCCAGTACCCCGAGCAGGGGCCTCACTGAAGCTTTCTTT. It yields the protein CASTPSRGLTEAFF.

CDR3: CATSGAALVAFF. The DNA for the CDR3 is TGTGCCACCAGCGGAGCGGCCCTGGTAGCTTTCTTT. The V call is TRBV15, the J call TRBJ1-1; the D is unclear. The germline V gene has CDR1 LNHNV and CDR2 YYDKDF (reference sequence). V was shortened by 5 bases and J by 10 bases, with 14 bases between the two germline ends. The CDR3 is 12 residues long. Combining the CDR3 with reference TRBV15 and TRBJ1-1 gives the whole variable domain DAMVIQNPRYQVTQFGKPVTLSCSQTLNHNVMYWYQQKSSQAPKLLFHYYDKDFNNEADTPDNFQSRRPNTSFCFLDIRSPGLGDTAMYLCATSGAALVAFFGQGTRLTVV.

Concerning this clone itself: Its ends do not fully match the called genes, so a read error is possible. This chain connects TRBV23-1 to TRBJ2-4, with 7 bases aligning to TRBD1. TRBV23-1 is an open reading frame whose function is uncertain. This CDR3 contains 19 residues. The CDR3 region is CASIQESYKDRAPKNIQYF. The CDR3 bases are TGCGCCAGCATTCAAGAGTCGTACAAAGACAGGGCCCCCAAAAACATTCAGTACTTC.

The chain is built from TRBV5-4 and TRBJ1-1; 7 positions match TRBD1. Trimming at V came to 4 bases and at J to 0 bases, leaving 12 bases not matched to a gene. The CDR3 has 17 residues. The germline V gene encodes CDR1 SGHNT and CDR2 YYREEE (reference sequence). The CDR3 region is CASSNPRGWGMNTEAFF. CDR3 nucleotide sequence: TGTGCCAGCAGCAACCCCAGGGGGTGGGGCATGAACACTGAAGCTTTCTTT. The full variable domain, its missing parts supplied by reference TRBV5-4 and TRBJ1-1, is ETGVTQSPTHLIKTRGQQVTLRCSSQSGHNTVSWYQQALGQGPQFIFQYYREEENGRGNFPPRFSGLQFPNYSSELNVNALELDDSALYLCASSNPRGWGMNTEAFFGQGTRLTVV.

This clone was detected only a few times. This sequence joins TRBV19 and TRBJ1-2; D is possibly TRBD1 (6 bases). The CDR3 is 14 residues long. V gave up 8 bases and J gave up 8 bases, with 21 bases separating them. Germline V gene lookup returns CDR1 LNHDA and CDR2 SQIVND (reference sequence). The CDR3: CASLRGDVDFGYTF. CDR3 nucleotide sequence: TGTGCCAGTTTGAGGGGGGACGTCGACTTCGGCTACACCTTC.

This chain uses TRBV11-2 with TRBJ2-7, with TRBD2 as a possible D gene (6 bases). The CDR3 sequence is 16 residues long. Germline CDR1 and CDR2: SGHAT and FQNNGV. The V gene lost 1 base and the J gene lost 2 bases, with 15 bases spanning the gap. The CDR3 is CASSLGRDGSPYEQYF. As DNA, the CDR3 is TGTGCCAGCAGCTTAGGTCGGGACGGGAGTCCCTACGAGCAGTACTTC.

V and J are TRBV7-8 and TRBJ2-7, with D possibly being TRBD1 or TRBD2 (5 bases each). The CDR3 consists of 14 residues. The V end lost 4 bases, the J end lost 0 bases, and 10 bases lay between the germline ends. Germline-derived CDR1 and CDR2 are SGHVS and FQNEAQ. CDR3 amino acids: CASSSSGTSYEQYF. CDR3 nucleotides: TGTGCCAGCAGCTCCTCCGGGACCTCCTACGAGCAGTACTTC.

This chain links TRBV5-5 with TRBJ2-5; D could derive from TRBD1 or TRBD2 (6 bases each). Germline V gives CDR1 SGHKS, CDR2 YYEKEE (reference sequence). The CDR3 consists of 14 residues. The V gene lost 7 bases and the J gene lost 2 bases, with 15 bases spanning the gap. CDR3 sequence (DNA): TGTGCCAGCTCGGGGGCACAACGGCAAGAGACCCAGTACTTC. Translated: CASSGAQRQETQYF.

J is TRBJ1-5 and V is TRBV29-1, with D unclear. The germline V gene encodes CDR1 SQVTM and CDR2 ANQGSEA. Trimming took off 4 bases at V and 4 bases at J, with 14 bases between the two ends. There are 14 residues in the CDR3. This CDR3 reads CSVAKGMSNQPQHF. The CDR3 DNA is TGCAGCGTTGCCAAGGGTATGAGTAATCAGCCCCAGCATTTT. Filled out from reference TRBV29-1 and TRBJ1-5, the complete variable domain reads SAVISQKPSRDICQRGTSLTIQCQVDSQVTMMFWYRQQPGQSLTLIATANQGSEATYESGFVIDKFPISRPNLTFSTLTVSNMSPEDSSIYLCSVAKGMSNQPQHFGDGTRLSIL.

The chain is built from TRBV5-6 and TRBJ2-5; a possible D gene is TRBD1 (6 bases). The CDR3 contains 14 residues. CDR1 and CDR2 from the germline V gene are SGHDT and YYEEEE. V was clipped by 3 bases and J by 2 bases, with 11 bases between them. CDR3 in amino acids: CASSSQGWQETQYF. The CDR3 DNA reads TGTGCCAGCAGCTCCCAGGGGTGGCAAGAGACCCAGTACTTC.

V usage is TRBV4-2 and J usage is TRBJ2-1; D is ambiguous. Germline V gene sequence: CDR1 LGHNA, CDR2 YNFKEQ. V shed 0 bases and J shed 1 base, with 13 bases lying between them. CDR3 length: 17 residues. This CDR3 reads CASSQDGWQRSYNEQFF. The DNA of the CDR3 is TGTGCCAGCAGCCAAGACGGATGGCAAAGGTCCTACAATGAGCAGTTCTTC.

This chain joins TRBV21-1 and TRBJ1-5; the table names TRBD1, a call not compared with the DNA. TRBV21-1 is reported as a pseudogene. CDR3 length: 17 amino acids. This chain's CDR3 is CASSKGTGHINNQPQHF. The CDR3 nucleotides read TGTGCCAGCAGCAAAGGGACAGGACATATTAACAATCAGCCCCAGCATTTT.

The V and J genes are TRBV11-3 and TRBJ2-2; TRBD2 is a possible D gene (5 bases). The germline CDR1 and CDR2 sequences are SGHNT and YENEEA. V lost 2 bases to trimming and J lost 6 bases, with 10 bases between them. The CDR3 sequence is 14 residues long. The DNA of the CDR3 is TGTGCCAGCAGCTTACTAGCAGCTGCCGGGGAGCTGTTTTTT. Translation: CASSLLAAAGELFF.

This rearrangement joins TRBV9 to TRBJ2-1; 10 nucleotides line up with TRBD1. Looked up from germline, CDR1 is SGDLS and CDR2 is YYNGEE. After removal of 3 bases from V and 4 bases from J, the junction contained 13 bases not matched to a gene. This CDR3 contains 18 residues. The DNA for the CDR3 is TGTGCCAGCAGCGCCCCAGGGGACAGGGGCCCCGATTACAATGAGCAGTTCTTC. Its translation: CASSAPGDRGPDYNEQFF.